This T cell receptor (beta chain) comes out of a study of T cell repertoires in cytomegalovirus infection. V was pared by 2 bases and J by 5 bases, with 7 bases between. The CDR3 covers 12 residues. Germline CDR1 reads SGHVS; CDR2 reads FQNEAQ. One entry per CDR3 protein results from TCRdb running MiXCR on the reads. The table has fewer than 550,000 distinct CDR3 sequences, roughly 31% seen once. This clonotype occurred many times. This TCR derives from a human donor in good health (CMV status not recorded). Some clones in this sample may be carry-over from other donors' samples. The J gene is TRBJ2-7, the V gene TRBV7-8; D is undetermined. Sequenced: PBMCs. The CDR3 sequence is CASSLLSHEQYF. The CDR3 DNA follows: TGTGCCAGCAGCTTACTGTCCCACGAGCAGTACTTC.